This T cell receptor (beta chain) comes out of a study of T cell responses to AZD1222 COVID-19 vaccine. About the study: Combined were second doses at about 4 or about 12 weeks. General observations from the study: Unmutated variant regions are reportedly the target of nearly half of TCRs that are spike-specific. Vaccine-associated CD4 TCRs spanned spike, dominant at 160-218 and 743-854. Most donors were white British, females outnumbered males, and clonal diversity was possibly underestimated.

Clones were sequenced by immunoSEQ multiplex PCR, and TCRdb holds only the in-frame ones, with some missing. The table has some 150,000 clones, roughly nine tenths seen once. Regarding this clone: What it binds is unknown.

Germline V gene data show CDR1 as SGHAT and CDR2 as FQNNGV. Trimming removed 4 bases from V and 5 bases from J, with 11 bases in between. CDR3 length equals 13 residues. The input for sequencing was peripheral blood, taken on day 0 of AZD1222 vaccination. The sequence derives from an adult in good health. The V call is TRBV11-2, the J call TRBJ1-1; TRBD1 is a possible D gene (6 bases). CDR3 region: CASSSKGGTEAFF. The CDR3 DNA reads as TGTGCCAGCAGCTCAAAGGGGGGGACTGAAGCTTTCTTT.